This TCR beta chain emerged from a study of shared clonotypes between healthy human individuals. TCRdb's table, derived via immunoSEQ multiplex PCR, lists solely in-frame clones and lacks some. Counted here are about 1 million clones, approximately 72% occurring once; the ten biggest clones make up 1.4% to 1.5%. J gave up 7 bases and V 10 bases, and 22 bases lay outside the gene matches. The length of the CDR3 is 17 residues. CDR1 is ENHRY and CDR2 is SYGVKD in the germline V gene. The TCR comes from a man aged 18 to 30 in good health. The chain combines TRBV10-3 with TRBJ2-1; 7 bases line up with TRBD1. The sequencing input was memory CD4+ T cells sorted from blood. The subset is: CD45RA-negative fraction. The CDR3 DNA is TGTGCCAGCCGGGACAGCTCCTTACAATTTTTTAGTAATGAGCAGTTCTTC. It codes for CASRDSSLQFFSNEQFF.